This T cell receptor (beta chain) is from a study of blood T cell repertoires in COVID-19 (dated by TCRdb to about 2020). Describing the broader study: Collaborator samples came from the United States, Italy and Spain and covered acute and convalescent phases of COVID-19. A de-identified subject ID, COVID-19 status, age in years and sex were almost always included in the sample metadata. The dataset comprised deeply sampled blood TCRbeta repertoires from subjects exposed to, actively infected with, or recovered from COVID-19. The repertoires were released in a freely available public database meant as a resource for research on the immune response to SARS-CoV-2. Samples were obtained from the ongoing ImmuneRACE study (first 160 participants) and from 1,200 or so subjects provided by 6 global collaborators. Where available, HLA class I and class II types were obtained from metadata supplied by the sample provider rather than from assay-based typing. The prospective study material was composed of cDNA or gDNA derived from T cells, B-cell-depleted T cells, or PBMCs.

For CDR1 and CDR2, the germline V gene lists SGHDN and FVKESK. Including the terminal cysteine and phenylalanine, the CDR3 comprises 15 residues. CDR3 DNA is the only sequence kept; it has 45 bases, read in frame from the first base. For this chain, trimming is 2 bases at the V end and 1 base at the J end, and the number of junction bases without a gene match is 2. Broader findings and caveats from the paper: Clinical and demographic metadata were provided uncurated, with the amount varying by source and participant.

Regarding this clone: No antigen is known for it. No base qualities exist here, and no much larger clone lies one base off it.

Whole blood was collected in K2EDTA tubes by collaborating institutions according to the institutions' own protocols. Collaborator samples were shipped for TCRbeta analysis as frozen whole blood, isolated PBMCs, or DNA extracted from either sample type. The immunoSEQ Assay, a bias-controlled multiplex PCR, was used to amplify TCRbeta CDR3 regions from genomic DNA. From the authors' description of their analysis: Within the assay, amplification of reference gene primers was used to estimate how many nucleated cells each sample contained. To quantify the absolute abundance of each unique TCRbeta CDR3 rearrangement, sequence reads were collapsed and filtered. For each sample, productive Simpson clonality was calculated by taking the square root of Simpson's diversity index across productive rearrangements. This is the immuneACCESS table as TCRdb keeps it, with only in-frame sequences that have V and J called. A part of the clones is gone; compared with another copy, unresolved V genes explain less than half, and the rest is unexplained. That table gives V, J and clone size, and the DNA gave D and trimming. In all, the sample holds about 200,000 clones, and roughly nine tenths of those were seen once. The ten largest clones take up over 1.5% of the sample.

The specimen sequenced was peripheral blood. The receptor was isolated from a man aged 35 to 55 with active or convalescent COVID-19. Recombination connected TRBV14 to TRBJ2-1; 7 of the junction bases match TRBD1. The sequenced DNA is TGTGCCAGCAGCCAACCGACAGGGTCCTACAATGAGCAGTTCTTC. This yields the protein CASSQPTGSYNEQFF.